This T cell receptor (beta chain) was retrieved from a study of cytomegalovirus exposure and HLA in healthy donors. Study at large: Inside one of the first data releases sat about 85 million unique TCRs taken from HLA-typed donors.

Primers: 60 Vbeta forward and 13 Jbeta reverse. Assay used: immunoSEQ multiplex PCR; TCRdb lists only in-frame clones, some missing. Among 150,000 to 200,000 clones listed, 65% to 85% were seen once. Study findings and constraints: Based on reports, TCR beta sequences accurately predicted HLA-A and HLA-B alleles for most subjects.

This CDR3 region has 15 residues. The germline V gene encodes CDR1 MNHEY and CDR2 SMNVEV (reference sequence). Trimming cost V 5 bases and J 1 base; bases outside gene matches: 2. A remark on this clone: The antigen remains unidentified.

Sequenced input: PBMCs. The clonotype was recovered from a male donor in good health and CMV-seropositive. V usage is TRBV27 and J usage is TRBJ2-2; 9 bases map to TRBD1. This chain's CDR3 is CASSLDRGNTGELFF. DNA of the CDR3: TGTGCCAGCAGTCTGGACAGGGGGAACACCGGGGAGCTGTTTTTT.